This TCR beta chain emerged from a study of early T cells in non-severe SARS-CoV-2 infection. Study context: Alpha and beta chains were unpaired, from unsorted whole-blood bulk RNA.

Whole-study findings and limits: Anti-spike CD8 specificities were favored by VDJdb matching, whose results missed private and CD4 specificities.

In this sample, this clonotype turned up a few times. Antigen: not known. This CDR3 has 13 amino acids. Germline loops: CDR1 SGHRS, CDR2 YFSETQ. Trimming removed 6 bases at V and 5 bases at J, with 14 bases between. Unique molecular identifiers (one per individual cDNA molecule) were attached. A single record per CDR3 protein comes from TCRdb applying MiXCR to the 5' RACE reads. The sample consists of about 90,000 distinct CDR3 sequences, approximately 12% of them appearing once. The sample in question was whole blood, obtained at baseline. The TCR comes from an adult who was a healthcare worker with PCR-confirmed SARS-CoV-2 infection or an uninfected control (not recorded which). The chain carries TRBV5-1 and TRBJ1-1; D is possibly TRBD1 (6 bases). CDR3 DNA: TGCGCCAGCATCAAGGAGGGGGTAACTGAAGCTTTCTTT. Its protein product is CASIKEGVTEAFF.